The 17 T cell receptor beta chains in this list originate from one sample, sequenced in a study of blood T cell repertoires in COVID-19. Sequencing was performed with immunoSEQ multiplex PCR; in TCRdb, only in-frame clones are kept and a portion is missing. The table lists 180,000 or so clones, approximately 80% of them singletons, with approximately 14% in the top ten. The material sequenced was PBMCs or T cells enriched from blood (not recorded which). These receptors came from a man aged 50 to 59 who had recovered from COVID-19.

The chain links TRBV4-1 to TRBJ1-5; possibly TRBD1 for D (5 bases). The CDR3 sequence is 18 residues long. V was cut by 0 bases and J by 0 bases, with 15 bases left in between. The germline CDR1 and CDR2 sequences are MGHRA and YSYEKL. The CDR3 DNA reads as TGCGCCAGCAGCCAAGAATCAGGACATACGGATAGCAATCAGCCCCAGCATTTT. This encodes CASSQESGHTDSNQPQHF.

The chain combines TRBV6-2 or TRBV6-3 with TRBJ1-5, with D possibly TRBD1 on 6 matching bases. The V end lost 0 bases, the J end lost 1 base, and 16 bases lay between the germline ends. Per germline, CDR1 MNHEY and CDR2 SVGEGT. This CDR3 contains 18 residues. The chain's CDR3 is CASSYSRTEFLSNQPQHF. Here the CDR3 DNA reads TGTGCCAGCAGTTACTCGAGGACAGAATTTTTAAGCAATCAGCCCCAGCATTTT.

This chain connects TRBV7-9 to TRBJ1-4; a weak D match, TRBD1 (5 bases). Trimming shortened V by 5 bases and J by 8 bases, and 12 bases separated the two germline ends. CDR3 length: 13 amino acids. Germline CDR1 SEHNR, CDR2 FQNEAQ (reference sequence). CDR3 nucleotides: TGTGCCAGCAGCCGACCGGGGGGAGAAAAACTGTTTTTT. This sequence encodes CASSRPGGEKLFF.

The V and J genes are TRBV5-1 and TRBJ2-1; TRBD1 might be the D (6 bases). Germline-derived CDR1 and CDR2 are SGHRS and YFSETQ. V gave up 0 bases and J gave up 8 bases, with 9 bases separating them. This CDR3 has 13 amino acids. CDR3 DNA sequence: TGCGCCAGCAGCTTGGGAGGGGGTGATGAGCAGTTCTTC. Translation: CASSLGGGDEQFF.

The rearrangement uses TRBV5-1 and TRBJ2-7; maybe TRBD1 (5 bases). V lost 1 base and J 2 bases, leaving 10 bases between the germline ends. There are 14 residues in the CDR3. The germline V gene encodes CDR1 SGHRS and CDR2 YFSETQ. CDR3 sequence reads: CASSLQGDTYEQYF. The CDR3 bases are TGCGCCAGCAGCTTGCAGGGCGACACCTACGAGCAGTACTTC.

Of note for this clone: Other DNA sequences within the sample encode an identical CDR3. The rearrangement joins TRBV27 to TRBJ1-5; 10 bases line up with TRBD1. V gave up 5 bases and J gave up 4 bases; unmatched junction bases: 2. Germline V gene sequence: CDR1 MNHEY, CDR2 SMNVEV (reference sequence). The CDR3 is made up of 14 amino acids. The CDR3 DNA follows: TGTGCCAGCAGTAGGACAGGGGGGAATCAGCCCCAGCATTTT. Translated: CASSRTGGNQPQHF.

The V call is TRBV18, the J call TRBJ2-3, with unresolved D. There are 15 residues in the CDR3. CDR1 is KGHSH, CDR2 LQKENI, per germline. V was pared by 0 bases and J by 7 bases, with 14 bases between. Here the CDR3 reads CASSPPSQALNTQYF. As DNA, the CDR3 is TGTGCCAGCTCACCACCCTCCCAGGCGCTTAATACGCAGTATTTT.

The genes are TRBV5-6 and TRBJ1-1, with D perhaps TRBD1 (6 bases). From germline, CDR1 is SGHDT and CDR2 YYEEEE. Trimming cost V 0 bases and J 2 bases, with 11 bases left between them. The CDR3 loop spans 15 amino acids. CDR3 amino acids: CASSLAVQGNTEAFF. The CDR3 DNA reads as TGTGCCAGCAGCTTGGCCGTACAGGGAAACACTGAAGCTTTCTTT.

This clone was detected once. J is TRBJ2-1 and V is TRBV3-1 (or the pseudogene TRBV3-2), with 12 bases aligning to TRBD2. CDR1 LGHDT and CDR2 YNNKEL come from the germline V gene (reference sequence). This CDR3 is 17 amino acids long. Trimming cost V 4 bases and J 0 bases; bases outside gene matches: 4. CDR3 residues: CASSPLTSGSSYNEQFF. In DNA, the CDR3 is TGTGCCAGCAGCCCGCTGACTAGCGGGAGCTCCTACAATGAGCAGTTCTTC.

V gene TRBV7-9 combines with J gene TRBJ1-6, with D uncertain. Trimming stripped 2 bases from V and 8 bases from J, with 10 bases between. The CDR3 has 14 residues. Germline V lookup: CDR1 SEHNR, CDR2 FQNEAQ (reference sequence). This CDR3 reads CASSLISSDSPLHF. The CDR3 DNA follows: TGTGCCAGCAGCTTAATAAGTTCGGATTCACCCCTCCACTTT.

The CDR3 DNA reads as TGTGCCATCAGTGAGTCGACCACAGGGACCACTGAAGCTTTCTTT. It is translated as CAISESTTGTTEAFF. The chain links TRBV10-3 to TRBJ1-1, with D perhaps matching TRBD1 (6 bases). The CDR3 sequence is 15 residues long. CDR1 and CDR2 (germline): ENHRY, SYGVKD. V lost 0 bases to trimming and J lost 4 bases, with 12 bases between them.

The chain employs TRBV11-3 and TRBJ2-7; no reliable D call. The CDR3 is made up of 14 amino acids. Germline CDR1 is SGHNT and CDR2 is YENEEA. The V end lost 0 bases, the J end lost 3 bases, and 9 bases lay between the germline ends. The CDR3 is CASSLDGVGYEQYF. CDR3 coding DNA: TGTGCCAGCAGCTTAGACGGAGTTGGCTACGAGCAGTACTTC.

Only one count was recorded for this clone. The chain combines TRBV12-3 or TRBV12-4 with TRBJ2-1; D gene uncertain. This CDR3 contains 12 residues. V dropped 6 bases and J dropped 4 bases, with 7 bases sitting between them. The CDR3 DNA is TGTGCCAGCAGCCTCCTGTACAATGAGCAGTTCTTC. The encoded protein is CASSLLYNEQFF.

This clone has ten or more counts. This sequence joins TRBV7-9 and TRBJ1-5; D may be TRBD1 (6 bases). Germline CDR1 is SEHNR and CDR2 is FQNEAQ (reference sequence). The CDR3 contains 14 residues. Deletions cut 5 bases from V and 4 bases from J, with 12 bases between. CDR3 in DNA: TGTGCCAGCAGCGCGACAGGTCCGAATCAGCCCCAGCATTTT. Encoded protein: CASSATGPNQPQHF.

The chain carries TRBV7-8 and TRBJ1-1; D ambiguous. The CDR3 contains 13 residues. Germline V CDR1 and CDR2: SGHVS, FQNEAQ. Between the trimmed V and J ends, which lost 8 bases and 1 base, there was a span of 11 bases. The CDR3 nucleotides are TGTGCCAGCGCCCTTCCGGGGAACACTGAAGCTTTCTTT. Encoded protein: CASALPGNTEAFF. The full variable domain, its missing parts supplied by reference TRBV7-8 and TRBJ1-1, is GAGVSQSPRYKVAKRGQDVALRCDPISGHVSLFWYQQALGQGPEFLTYFQNEAQLDKSGLPSDRFFAERPEGSVSTLKIQRTQQEDSAVYLCASALPGNTEAFFGQGTRLTVV.

The chain has TRBV6-5 and TRBJ2-7, with D possibly being TRBD1 (6 bases). V dropped 4 bases and J dropped 3 bases, with 7 bases sitting between them. The CDR3 runs 12 residues. Germline V CDR1 and CDR2: MNHEY, SVGAGI. The CDR3 region is CASSWDNYEQYF. The CDR3 DNA reads as TGTGCCAGCAGTTGGGACAACTACGAGCAGTACTTC.

CDR3: CASSQVGKGQDYGYTF. Written as DNA, the CDR3 is TGCGCCAGCAGCCAAGTGGGAAAAGGACAGGATTATGGCTACACCTTC. This chain links TRBV4-1 with TRBJ1-2; 7 bases line up with TRBD1. Germline V gene data show CDR1 as MGHRA and CDR2 as YSYEKL. V shed 1 base and J 5 bases; nucleotides not matched to a gene: 10. There are 16 residues in the CDR3.